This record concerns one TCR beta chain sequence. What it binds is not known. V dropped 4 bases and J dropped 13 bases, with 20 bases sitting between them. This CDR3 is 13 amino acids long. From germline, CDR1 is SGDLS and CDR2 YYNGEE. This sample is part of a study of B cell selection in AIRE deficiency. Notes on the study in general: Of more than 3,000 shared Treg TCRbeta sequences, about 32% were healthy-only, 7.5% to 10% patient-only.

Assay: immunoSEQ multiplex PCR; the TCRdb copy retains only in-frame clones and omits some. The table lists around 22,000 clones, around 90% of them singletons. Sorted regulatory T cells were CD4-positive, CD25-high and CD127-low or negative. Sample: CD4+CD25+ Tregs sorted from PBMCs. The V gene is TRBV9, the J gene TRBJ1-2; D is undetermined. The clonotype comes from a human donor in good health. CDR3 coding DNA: TGTGCCAGCAGCCCGAACCCCTTAGCGGGTGGCACCTTC. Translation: CASSPNPLAGGTF.